The next 27 T cell receptor beta chains were all read from a single sample in a study of blood T cell repertoires in COVID-19. Data came from immunoSEQ multiplex PCR; TCRdb stores just in-frame clones and leaves some out. This sample has 200,000 to 300,000 clones, with roughly 76% found just once. The material sequenced was peripheral blood. These receptors were taken from a woman of 80 years or more with COVID-19, enrolled during active disease.

The rearrangement joins TRBV6-1 to TRBJ1-2, with 7 bases identical to TRBD1. The CDR3 has 15 residues. From germline, CDR1 is MNHNS and CDR2 SASEGT. The trim removed 7 bases at V and 7 bases at J, leaving 15 bases unmatched. Written as DNA, the CDR3 is TGTGCCAGCACCTCACTCAGAGGAGGGGGCTCTGGCTACACCTTC. It translates to CASTSLRGGGSGYTF.

This chain connects TRBV10-3 to TRBJ1-2; D is uncertain. This CDR3 has 14 amino acids. Germline loops: CDR1 ENHRY, CDR2 SYGVKD. V was clipped by 0 bases and J by 4 bases, with 9 bases between them. CDR3 protein: CAISESAATYGYTF. The CDR3 region has the DNA TGTGCCATCAGTGAGTCGGCGGCAACCTATGGCTACACCTTC.

This chain connects TRBV19 to TRBJ2-2; TRBD2 aligns across 7 bases. Germline V gene data show CDR1 as LNHDA and CDR2 as SQIVND (reference sequence). J lost 4 bases, V lost 7 bases, and 6 bases had no gene match. The CDR3 covers 14 residues. CDR3 DNA sequence: TGTGCCAGTAAACGGGAGGCGGGCACCGGGGAGCTGTTTTTT. Translating gives CASKREAGTGELFF.

This clone was seen a handful of times. This chain links TRBV14 with TRBJ2-5, with 9 bases fitting TRBD2. J lost 5 bases, V lost 4 bases, and 11 bases had no gene match. The germline V gene encodes CDR1 SGHDN and CDR2 FVKESK. The CDR3 is 16 residues long. CDR3 sequence (DNA): TGTGCCAGCAGCCTAAAGGGCGGGGGGGCCGGTGAGACCCAGTACTTC. Its translation: CASSLKGGGAGETQYF.

V gene TRBV3-1 (or the pseudogene TRBV3-2) combines with J gene TRBJ2-7; TRBD2 matches at 7 bases. This CDR3 is 15 amino acids long. The germline V gene encodes CDR1 LGHDT and CDR2 YNNKEL (reference sequence). V lost 4 bases and J lost 3; bases outside the gene matches: 9. The CDR3 nucleotides are TGTGCCAGCAGCCGGGTCGGACTAGACAACTACGAGCAGTACTTC. This translates into CASSRVGLDNYEQYF.

This chain joins TRBV5-6 and TRBJ1-2, with D unresolved. The germline V gene has CDR1 SGHDT and CDR2 YYEEEE. The CDR3 has 12 residues. The V end lost 4 bases, the J end lost 7 bases, and 11 bases lay between the germline ends. CDR3 sequence (DNA): TGTGCCAGCAGCGCACAACAGAGTGGCTACACCTTC. Its protein product is CASSAQQSGYTF. The variable domain in full, with the rest retrieved from reference TRBV5-6 and TRBJ1-2, is DAGVTQSPTHLIKTRGQQVTLRCSPKSGHDTVSWYQQALGQGPQFIFQYYEEEERQRGNFPDRFSGHQFPNYSSELNVNALLLGDSALYLCASSAQQSGYTFGSGTRLTVV.

The table lists this clone with a count of one. The chain couples TRBV10-1 to TRBJ2-3, with 8 nucleotides matching TRBD1. CDR1 and CDR2 (germline): WNHNN, SYGVQD (reference sequence). This CDR3 contains 16 residues. J lost 5 bases, V lost 2 bases, and 9 bases had no gene match. CDR3 in amino acids: CASSEGVGRGQDTQYF. In nucleotides, the CDR3 is TGCGCCAGCAGTGAGGGTGTAGGCAGGGGGCAAGATACGCAGTATTTT.

The chain combines TRBV2 with TRBJ1-1, with 8 bases identical to TRBD1. V dropped 6 bases and J dropped 0; count of bases not matched to a gene: 6. CDR1 is SNHLY, CDR2 FYNNEI, per germline. The CDR3 spans 15 residues. CDR3 nucleotides: TGTGCCAGCAGATCGACAGGGGCAATGAACACTGAAGCTTTCTTT. Translating it yields CASRSTGAMNTEAFF.

J is TRBJ1-5 and V is TRBV19; no clear D. The CDR3 runs 12 residues. Looked up from germline, CDR1 is LNHDA and CDR2 is SQIVND (reference sequence). Trimming removed 1 base at V and 11 bases at J, with 9 bases between. CDR3 loop: CASSIVTSAQHF. DNA of the CDR3: TGTGCCAGTAGTATAGTGACATCGGCCCAGCATTTT.

The V gene is TRBV7-9, the J gene TRBJ2-2; D not resolved. Germline CDR1 reads SEHNR; CDR2 reads FQNEAQ (reference sequence). The CDR3 length is 13 residues. The ends were cut back, 4 bases at V and 7 bases at J, with 10 bases in the middle. DNA of the CDR3: TGTGCCAGCAGCTCCCTAGGTTTCGGGGAGCTGTTTTTT. Translation gives CASSSLGFGELFF.

The rearrangement links TRBV30 to TRBJ2-7, with TRBD2 identical over 7 bases. The CDR3 has 14 amino acids. Losses at the gene ends were 3 bases for V and 3 bases for J; bases not matched to a gene: 8. CDR1 is GTSNPN, CDR2 SVGIG, per germline (reference sequence). CDR3 protein: CAWRGEGYYYEQYF. CDR3 nucleotide sequence: TGTGCCTGGAGGGGGGAGGGTTACTACTACGAGCAGTACTTC.

V is TRBV29-1 and J is TRBJ1-2, with D perhaps matching TRBD1 (6 bases). V was cut by 8 bases and J by 3 bases, with 16 bases left in between. The CDR3 sequence is 13 residues long. Germline assignment: CDR1 SQVTM and CDR2 ANQGSEA. The CDR3 sequence: CSPYGAGDYGYTF. DNA for the CDR3: TGCAGCCCCTACGGGGCAGGGGACTATGGCTACACCTTC.

V and J are TRBV24-1 and TRBJ2-1; D may be TRBD2 (7 bases). The CDR3 contains 17 residues. Germline loops: CDR1 KGHDR, CDR2 SFDVKD. The V and J ends lost 3 bases and 3 bases respectively, with 17 bases between them. The CDR3 DNA reads as TGTGCCACCAGTGATCTGAACAGGGAGGGGGACTACAATGAGCAGTTCTTC. Translation gives CATSDLNREGDYNEQFF.

The rearrangement links TRBV19 to TRBJ1-1, with D possibly TRBD1 on 5 matching bases. The V gene's germline CDR1 is LNHDA and CDR2 SQIVND (reference sequence). V was shortened by 7 bases and J by 7 bases, with 22 bases between the two germline ends. CDR3 length: 15 residues. The CDR3 sequence: CASTVTGGSLGEAFF. The CDR3 coding sequence is TGTGCCAGTACCGTGACCGGGGGATCTTTGGGTGAAGCTTTCTTT.

The CDR3 loop reads CASSHGQGDEAFF. The CDR3 region has the DNA TGTGCCAGCTCACACGGACAGGGCGACGAAGCTTTCTTT. J is TRBJ1-1 and V is TRBV18; 8 bases agree with TRBD1. Trimming at V came to 4 bases and at J to 8 bases, leaving 6 bases not matched to a gene. From germline, CDR1 is KGHSH and CDR2 LQKENI. The CDR3 spans 13 residues. The entire variable domain, with the rest obtained from reference TRBV18 and TRBJ1-1, is as follows: NAGVMQNPRHLVRRRGQEARLRCSPMKGHSHVYWYRQLPEEGLKFMVYLQKENIIDESGMPKERFSAEFPKEGPSILRIQQVVRGDSAAYFCASSHGQGDEAFFGQGTRLTVV.

The chain employs TRBV2 and TRBJ1-3; D is undetermined. Trimming removed 8 bases at V and 4 bases at J, with 6 bases between. CDR1 and CDR2 (germline): SNHLY, FYNNEI. CDR3 length equals 11 residues. CDR3 bases: TGTGCCAGCGCCCAGGGAAACACCATATATTTT. Translation gives CASAQGNTIYF. Variable domain in full (rest from reference TRBV2 and TRBJ1-3): EPEVTQTPSHQVTQMGQEVILRCVPISNHLYFYWYRQILGQKVEFLVSFYNNEISEKSEIFDDQFSVERPDGSNFTLKIRSTKLEDSAMYFCASAQGNTIYFGEGSWLTVV.

The gene calls are TRBV5-5 and TRBJ2-5; 8 bases agree with TRBD2. This CDR3 is 13 amino acids long. Trimming removed 4 bases from V and 3 bases from J; junction bases left unmatched: 2. Germline V CDR1 and CDR2: SGHKS, YYEKEE (reference sequence). The CDR3 DNA follows: TGTGCCAGCAGCGCGCGGGGGGAAGAGACCCAGTACTTC. The encoded protein is CASSARGEETQYF. The whole variable domain, remainder taken from reference TRBV5-5 and TRBJ2-5, is DAGVTQSPTHLIKTRGQQVTLRCSPISGHKSVSWYQQVLGQGPQFIFQYYEKEERGRGNFPDRFSARQFPNYSSELNVNALLLGDSALYLCASSARGEETQYFGPGTRLLVL.

This chain connects TRBV28 to TRBJ2-7; no clear D gene. The length of the CDR3 is 12 residues. Trimming removed 3 bases from V and 3 bases from J, with 6 bases in between. Germline CDR1 MDHEN, CDR2 SYDVKM. The CDR3 loop reads CASSLGSYEQYF. The CDR3 DNA sequence: TGTGCCAGCAGTTTGGGCAGCTACGAGCAGTACTTC.

The V and J genes are TRBV5-1 and TRBJ2-2, with 7 bases aligning to TRBD1. The germline gives CDR1 SGHRS, CDR2 YFSETQ. The junction had 15 bases not matched to a gene; V was cut back by 4 bases and J by 0 bases. The CDR3 totals 19 residues. CDR3 protein: CASSQDRVSVGANTGELFF. DNA of the CDR3: TGCGCCAGCAGCCAAGACAGGGTAAGCGTTGGGGCGAACACCGGGGAGCTGTTTTTT.

In its sample, this clone was seen once. This sequence joins TRBV2 and TRBJ1-4, with D hard to call. Looked up from germline, CDR1 is SNHLY and CDR2 is FYNNEI. CDR3 length: 16 residues. V lost 4 bases and J 6 bases, leaving 18 bases between the germline ends. In nucleotides, the CDR3 is TGTGCCAGCAGTGGGAGCGGCTCTACCCGCCATGAAAAACTGTTTTTT. Amino acid sequence: CASSGSGSTRHEKLFF.

The V call is TRBV9, the J call TRBJ2-7; tentatively, D is TRBD2 (6 bases). The CDR3 covers 14 residues. Germline CDR1 is SGDLS and CDR2 is YYNGEE. Trimming removed 4 bases from V and 2 bases from J, with 13 bases in between. This chain's CDR3 is CASSPGLTTYEQYF. The CDR3 DNA sequence: TGTGCCAGCAGCCCGGGACTTACCACCTACGAGCAGTACTTC. The entire variable domain, with the rest obtained from reference TRBV9 and TRBJ2-7, is as follows: DSGVTQTPKHLITATGQRVTLRCSPRSGDLSVYWYQQSLDQGLQFLIQYYNGEERAKGNILERFSAQQFPDLHSELNLSSLELGDSALYFCASSPGLTTYEQYFGPGTRLTVT.

The V gene is TRBV5-1, the J gene TRBJ1-1, with no clear D. Germline V gene data show CDR1 as SGHRS and CDR2 as YFSETQ. V dropped 9 bases and J dropped 11 bases, with 8 bases sitting between them. The CDR3 contains 8 residues. The CDR3 sequence: CANREAFF. The CDR3 region has the DNA TGCGCCAACCGAGAGGCTTTCTTT.

The V gene is TRBV5-1, the J gene TRBJ2-1; possible D gene TRBD2, 5 bases. Trimming took 2 bases from V and 2 from J, leaving 14 bases between them. Germline V gene data show CDR1 as SGHRS and CDR2 as YFSETQ. This CDR3 comprises 16 residues. CDR3 in DNA: TGCGCCAGCAGCTTTACGAGCGGAAGAACCTACAATGAGCAGTTCTTC. Its protein is CASSFTSGRTYNEQFF.

The gene calls are TRBV5-1 and TRBJ2-6; 11 bases are a match to TRBD2. CDR1 is SGHRS, CDR2 YFSETQ, per germline. This CDR3 is built from 19 residues. Trimming removed 3 bases from V and 0 bases from J; junction bases left unmatched: 8. CDR3 amino acids: CASSSGLAGFLSGANVLTF. The CDR3 coding sequence is TGCGCCAGCAGCTCAGGACTAGCGGGCTTTCTCTCTGGGGCCAACGTCCTGACTTTC.

The V call is TRBV5-4, the J call TRBJ2-5, with TRBD2 identical over 12 bases. Germline V gene sequence: CDR1 SGHNT, CDR2 YYREEE (reference sequence). This CDR3 comprises 16 residues. With V trimmed by 5 bases and J by 5 bases, 10 bases remained unmatched. The DNA of the CDR3 is TGTGCCAGCAGATATTCTAGCGGGAGGGTACTGGAGACCCAGTACTTC. Its translation: CASRYSSGRVLETQYF.

The chain recombines TRBV19 with TRBJ1-6; 12 bases are shared with TRBD1. Trimming cost V 3 bases and J 9 bases; bases outside gene matches: 3. The length of the CDR3 is 15 residues. Germline-derived CDR1 and CDR2 are LNHDA and SQIVND (reference sequence). DNA for the CDR3: TGTGCCAGTAGTATCCGGGACAGGGGGCGTTCACCCCTCCACTTT. Its protein product is CASSIRDRGRSPLHF.

The genes are TRBV6-2 or TRBV6-3 and TRBJ2-7, with TRBD2 matching 9 bases. The germline V gene encodes CDR1 MNHEY and CDR2 SVGEGT. CDR3 length: 15 amino acids. Germline trimming cut 3 bases from V and 3 bases from J; bases unmatched to any gene: 6. DNA for the CDR3: TGTGCCAGCAGTTATGAAACTAGCGGGTTCTACGAGCAGTACTTC. It encodes CASSYETSGFYEQYF.